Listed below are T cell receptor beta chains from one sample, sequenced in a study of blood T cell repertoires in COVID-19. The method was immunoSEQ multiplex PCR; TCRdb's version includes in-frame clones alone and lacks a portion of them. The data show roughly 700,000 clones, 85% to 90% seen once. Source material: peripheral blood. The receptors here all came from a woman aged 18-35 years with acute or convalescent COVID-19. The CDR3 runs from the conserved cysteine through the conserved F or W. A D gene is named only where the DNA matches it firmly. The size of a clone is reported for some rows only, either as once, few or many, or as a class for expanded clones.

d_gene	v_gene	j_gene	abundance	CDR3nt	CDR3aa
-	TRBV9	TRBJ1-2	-	TGTGCCAGCAGCGTGGAGTCTAACTATGGCTACACCTTC	CASSVESNYGYTF
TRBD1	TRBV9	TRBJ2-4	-	TGTGCCAGCAGCGAACAGGGGTTAGCCAAAAACATTCAGTACTTC	CASSEQGLAKNIQYF
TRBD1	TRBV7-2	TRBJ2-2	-	TGTGCCAGCAGCTTTCAGCAGGGGGCCGGGGAGCTGTTTTTT	CASSFQQGAGELFF
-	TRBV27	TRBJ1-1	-	TGTGCCAGCACTCACAGGGCTCGTCAAGGAGCTTTCTTT	CASTHRARQGAFF
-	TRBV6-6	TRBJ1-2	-	TGTGCCAGCGGGGCGCAGGGCGAGGGCTACACCTTC	CASGAQGEGYTF
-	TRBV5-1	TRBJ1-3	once	TGCGCCAGCAGCTTGGTCGGGGGGCCTGGAAACACCATATATTTT	CASSLVGGPGNTIYF
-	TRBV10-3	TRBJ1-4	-	TGTGCCATCAGTAACAACCGGGGGGATGAAAAACTGTTTTTT	CAISNNRGDEKLFF
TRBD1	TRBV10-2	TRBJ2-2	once	TGCGCCAGCATAGACAGGGCTTTGAGTGCCGGGGAGCTGTTTTTT	CASIDRALSAGELFF
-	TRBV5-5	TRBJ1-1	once	TGTGCCAGCAGCCCGGGAGGGGGGGCTCAAGCTTTCTTT	CASSPGGGAQAFF
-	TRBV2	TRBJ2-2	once	TGTGCCAGCAGTCTCGCCGGGAACACCGGGGAGCTGTTTTTT	CASSLAGNTGELFF
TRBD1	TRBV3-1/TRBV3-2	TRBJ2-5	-	TGTGCCAGCAGCTCGATAGGACAGGGTAGGGAGACCCAGTACTTC	CASSSIGQGRETQYF
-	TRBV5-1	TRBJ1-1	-	TGCGCCAGCAGCACCATGCCCCGGGACACTGAAGCTTTCTTT	CASSTMPRDTEAFF
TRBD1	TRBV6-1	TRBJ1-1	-	TGTGCCAGCAGTGACCTGACAGGGGACACTGAAGCTTTCTTT	CASSDLTGDTEAFF
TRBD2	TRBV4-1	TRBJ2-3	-	TGCGCCAGCAGCCTTAATAGGTTTAGCGGGGCAGATACGCAGTATTTT	CASSLNRFSGADTQYF
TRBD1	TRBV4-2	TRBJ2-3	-	TGTGCCAGCAGCCAAGTCGGGACAGAGTCTGATACGCAGTATTTT	CASSQVGTESDTQYF
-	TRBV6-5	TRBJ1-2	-	TGTGCCAGCAGTTACTCAGAGAACTATGGCTACACCTTC	CASSYSENYGYTF
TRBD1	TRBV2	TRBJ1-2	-	TGTGCCAGCAGTTGGACAGGGTCGGAAAATTACTATGGCTACACCTTC	CASSWTGSENYYGYTF
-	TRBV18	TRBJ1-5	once	TGTGCCAGCTCACCGACAGGCAATCAGCCCCAGCATTTT	CASSPTGNQPQHF